This TCR beta chain was profiled in a study of regulatory T cells in long-lasting Graves disease. The CDR3 runs to 18 residues. Germline V gene lookup returns CDR1 MNHNS and CDR2 SASEGT. As for time point: newly diagnosed GD, antithyroid drugs for less than 3 months. Preparation of the TCR library used RNA extracted from PBMCs. Details on this clonotype: Since a much larger clone is just one base distant, this may be a read error.

HTBI primers from iRepertoire and Arm-PCR of CDR3 regions yielded the TCR beta libraries. Using its own MiXCR run on the multiplex PCR reads, TCRdb lists one record per CDR3 protein. The table has 350,000 to 500,000 distinct CDR3 sequences, around 15% seen once. The sample also formed part of further work on T cells in Graves' hyperthyroidism and ophthalmopathy.

This material consisted of peripheral blood mononuclear cells (PBMCs), taken at new diagnosis, from a patient treated with antithyroid drugs. The sequence was collected from a woman aged 45-60 years with Graves disease. The chain has TRBV6-1 and TRBJ1-4; 11 bases are a match to TRBD1. The CDR3 reads CASSRGTGGTATNEKLYF. For the CDR3, the DNA is TGTGCCAGCAGTCGCGGGACAGGGGGAACTGCAACTAATGAAAAACTGTATTTT.